Below, 31 T cell receptor beta chains from the same sample are listed, as sequenced in a study of cytomegalovirus exposure and HLA in healthy donors (dated by TCRdb to about 2017). Receptor amplification or capture employed the immunoSEQ multiplex PCR assay. The multiplex PCR relied on a mix of 60 forward primers for TCR Vbeta segments and 13 reverse primers for TCR Jbeta segments. TCRdb took over this immuneACCESS table, retaining in-frame rearrangements with V and J assigned. Such tables are incomplete; in checked studies, under half of the missing clones stem from an unresolved V gene, and the remainder is unexplained. The sample contains more than 45,000 clones, approximately 63% of them found a single time. The ten biggest clones cover around 19% of the sample. The sample was PBMCs. These receptors came from a woman aged 55-69 years in good health and CMV-seropositive.

The gene calls are TRBV9 and TRBJ1-1, with TRBD1 identical over 8 bases. This CDR3 spans 14 amino acids. V dropped 4 bases and J dropped 4; count of bases not matched to a gene: 6. Germline V lookup: CDR1 SGDLS, CDR2 YYNGEE. Here the CDR3 DNA reads TGTGCCAGCAGCCACTCAGGGGGCTCCACTGAAGCTTTCTTT. It yields the protein CASSHSGGSTEAFF.

This clone appeared a single time. The V and J genes are TRBV29-1 and TRBJ2-7; D might be TRBD2 (5 bases). Trimming cost V 4 bases and J 3 bases, with 7 bases left between them. CDR1 SQVTM and CDR2 ANQGSEA come from the germline V gene. There are 11 residues in the CDR3. This CDR3 is CSVGRDYEQYF. In DNA, the CDR3 is TGCAGCGTTGGCCGGGACTACGAGCAGTACTTC.

The chain joins TRBV10-2 to TRBJ1-5; D possibly corresponds to TRBD1 (5 bases). Germline CDR1 and CDR2: WSHSY and SAAADI. The CDR3 covers 14 residues. Between the trimmed V and J ends, which lost 0 bases and 6 bases, there was a span of 9 bases. The CDR3 DNA reads as TGCGCCAGCAGTGAGTCTGGAGGGACTCAGCCCCAGCATTTT. It translates to CASSESGGTQPQHF.

This chain links TRBV12-2 with TRBJ1-2. TRBV12-2 is a known pseudogene. The CDR3 has 16 amino acids. CDR3 bases: TGTGCAAGTCGCTTATTCCGAAGCGTAGAGGGCTATGGCTACACCTTC. It specifies CASRLFRSVEGYGYTF.

This clone was observed a few times. The chain employs TRBV19 and TRBJ1-2; 10 positions match TRBD1. V shed 3 bases and J 4 bases; nucleotides not matched to a gene: 8. Germline V gene data show CDR1 as LNHDA and CDR2 as SQIVND (reference sequence). This CDR3 has 16 residues. Here the CDR3 reads CASSIRTGGERYGYTF. CDR3 bases: TGTGCCAGTAGTATTAGGACAGGGGGAGAGCGCTATGGCTACACCTTC. Based on the CDR3 plus reference TRBV19 and TRBJ1-2, the full variable domain is DGGITQSPKYLFRKEGQNVTLSCEQNLNHDAMYWYRQDPGQGLRLIYYSQIVNDFQKGDIAEGYSVSREKKESFPLTVTSAQKNPTAFYLCASSIRTGGERYGYTFGSGTRLTVV.

J is TRBJ1-2 and V is TRBV5-4; D unresolved. V shed 4 bases and J shed 1 base, with 14 bases lying between them. The CDR3 contains 15 residues. The germline gives CDR1 SGHNT, CDR2 YYREEE (reference sequence). The CDR3 sequence: CASSKPGGNNYGYTF. The DNA for the CDR3 is TGTGCCAGCAGCAAACCGGGAGGCAATAACTATGGCTACACCTTC.

This clone was seen a handful of times. The chain combines TRBV4-2 with TRBJ2-2, with 11 bases identical to TRBD2. CDR3 length: 17 amino acids. Germline V gene sequence: CDR1 LGHNA, CDR2 YNFKEQ. V dropped 4 bases and J dropped 0; count of bases not matched to a gene: 4. The CDR3 bases are TGTGCCAGCAGCCCCCGACTAGCGGGGACGAACACCGGGGAGCTGTTTTTT. It codes for CASSPRLAGTNTGELFF.

The chain combines TRBV30 with TRBJ1-6, with D tentatively TRBD1 (5 bases). Germline V gene lookup returns CDR1 GTSNPN and CDR2 SVGIG (reference sequence). Trimming left V 1 base short and J 4 bases short, with 17 bases between. The CDR3 consists of 17 residues. This chain's CDR3 is CAWSGRGFQLYNSPLHF. The CDR3 nucleotides read TGTGCCTGGAGTGGAAGGGGATTTCAGCTATATAATTCACCCCTCCACTTT.

A note on this clone: The sample carries other DNA sequences with the same CDR3. The genes are TRBV18 and TRBJ1-4, with TRBD1 identical over 7 bases. Germline V gene sequence: CDR1 KGHSH, CDR2 LQKENI. The CDR3 runs 15 residues. V lost 3 bases, J lost 3 bases, and 4 bases stayed unmatched. CDR3 bases: TGTGCCAGCTCACCCCGCACAGGGGCTAATGAAAAACTGTTTTTT. Its protein product is CASSPRTGANEKLFF.

This clone has more than one count but fewer than ten. The germline gene is not matched at one end of the junction; a read error may be the cause. The V call is TRBV9, the J call TRBJ2-2; a possible D gene is TRBD2 (5 bases). Germline V gene sequence: CDR1 SGDLS, CDR2 YYNGEE. CDR3 size: 15 residues. The DNA of the CDR3 is TGTTCCAGCAGCGTAGCCGGGATAGGGCACGGGGAGCTGTTTTTT. Protein sequence: CSSSVAGIGHGELFF.

This chain uses TRBV6-5 with TRBJ1-1; D is unclear. There are 13 residues in the CDR3. Germline CDR1 is MNHEY and CDR2 is SVGAGI. With 5 bases removed from V and 0 bases from J, the gap between germline ends came to 7 bases. The CDR3 nucleotides read TGTGCCAGCAGTCGACTGATGAACACTGAAGCTTTCTTT. The encoded protein is CASSRLMNTEAFF.

V is TRBV6-6 and J is TRBJ1-1; unclear D gene. CDR3 length equals 12 residues. The V gene lost 2 bases and the J gene lost 7 bases, with 8 bases spanning the gap. The V gene's germline CDR1 is MNHNY and CDR2 SVGAGI (reference sequence). The CDR3 nucleotides read TGTGCCAGCAGTTACAGTCATAGTGAAGCTTTCTTT. Protein product: CASSYSHSEAFF.

The chain is built from TRBV18 and TRBJ2-6; no definite D call. The germline V and J ends were trimmed by 3 bases and 4 bases, with 10 bases remaining between them. This CDR3 is built from 15 residues. The germline V gene has CDR1 KGHSH and CDR2 LQKENI. CDR3 amino acids: CASSPETSGANVLTF. The DNA for the CDR3 is TGTGCCAGCTCACCCGAGACATCCGGGGCCAACGTCCTGACTTTC.

The chain uses TRBV6-6 and TRBJ2-1, with D possibly being TRBD1 (6 bases). Germline V gene data show CDR1 as MNHNY and CDR2 as SVGAGI (reference sequence). The CDR3 consists of 16 residues. Trimming shortened V by 5 bases and J by 3 bases, and 17 bases separated the two germline ends. The CDR3 bases are TGTGCCAGCAGTCAAGGGCAGGGGCTCAACTACAATGAGCAGTTCTTC. It specifies CASSQGQGLNYNEQFF.

The J gene is TRBJ1-2, the V gene TRBV5-1; 7 bases line up with TRBD1. CDR3 length equals 16 residues. V was pared by 3 bases and J by 4 bases, with 12 bases of the junction left unmatched. Germline V gives CDR1 SGHRS, CDR2 YFSETQ. CDR3 loop: CASSSLEGAQSYGYTF. CDR3 DNA: TGCGCCAGCAGCTCGCTAGAGGGGGCCCAAAGCTATGGCTACACCTTC.

This rearrangement joins TRBV6-1 to TRBJ1-4, with D maybe TRBD1 (6 bases). CDR3 length: 15 amino acids. Germline V lookup: CDR1 MNHNS, CDR2 SASEGT. V gave up 4 bases and J gave up 4 bases, with 13 bases separating them. Here the CDR3 DNA reads TGTGCCAGCAGTGGTCCGGACAGCTTTAATGAAAAACTGTTTTTT. It codes for CASSGPDSFNEKLFF.

This clone was detected a few times. V gene TRBV28 combines with J gene TRBJ2-1, with D perhaps TRBD1 (6 bases). Trimming took off 5 bases at V and 0 bases at J, with 29 bases between the two ends. Germline V gene lookup returns CDR1 MDHEN and CDR2 SYDVKM. The length of the CDR3 is 21 residues. CDR3 amino acids: CASSQLVNIRDTKSSYNEQFF. The DNA of the CDR3 is TGTGCCAGCAGTCAACTCGTAAACATCCGGGACACCAAGAGCTCCTACAATGAGCAGTTCTTC.

This chain joins TRBV9 and TRBJ2-1, with D perhaps matching TRBD2 (7 bases). This CDR3 spans 14 amino acids. Germline V gene sequence: CDR1 SGDLS, CDR2 YYNGEE. V was trimmed by 7 bases and J by 4 bases, leaving 15 bases between them. In DNA form, the CDR3 reads TGTGCCAGCGGGGGGGGCCTGGGTTACAATGAGCAGTTCTTC. The encoded protein is CASGGGLGYNEQFF.

This clone showed up just a few times. The chain uses TRBV27 and TRBJ1-6; TRBD1 matches at 10 bases. Germline CDR1 reads MNHEY; CDR2 reads SMNVEV (reference sequence). Trimming cost V 6 bases and J 12 bases; bases outside gene matches: 8. The CDR3 extends over 14 amino acids. CDR3 nucleotides: TGTGCCAGCAGGGCCGGGACAGGGGCCCGACCCCTCCACTTT. It encodes CASRAGTGARPLHF.

This clone has a single count. The genes are TRBV5-4 and TRBJ1-1; a possible D gene is TRBD1 (5 bases). CDR1 and CDR2 from the germline V gene are SGHNT and YYREEE (reference sequence). The CDR3 spans 16 residues. Trimming shortened V by 1 base and J by 1 base, and 14 bases separated the two germline ends. The CDR3 nucleotides read TGTGCCAGCAGCTTGTCCGACAGATCGGCGAACACTGAAGCTTTCTTT. Its translation: CASSLSDRSANTEAFF.

The rearrangement uses TRBV19 and TRBJ1-6; no reliable D call. Trimming removed 3 bases at V and 0 bases at J, with 12 bases between. This CDR3 comprises 17 residues. The germline gives CDR1 LNHDA, CDR2 SQIVND (reference sequence). CDR3 nucleotide sequence: TGTGCCAGTAGTATCGCCCAAACCGGCTCCTATAATTCACCCCTCCACTTT. Residues: CASSIAQTGSYNSPLHF.

The chain couples TRBV6-5 to TRBJ2-7, with 9 bases lining up with TRBD2. Germline lookup yields CDR1 MNHEY and CDR2 SVGAGI. The CDR3 extends over 14 amino acids. V lost 8 bases, J lost 2 bases, and 7 bases stayed unmatched. CDR3 nucleotides: TGTGCCAGCGACTGGCGGGGGGGGACCTACGAGCAGTACTTC. Protein product: CASDWRGGTYEQYF.

The chain uses TRBV6-5 and TRBJ2-7; perhaps TRBD1 as D (6 bases). Germline lookup yields CDR1 MNHEY and CDR2 SVGAGI. This CDR3 has 13 residues. With 7 bases removed from V and 2 bases from J, the gap between germline ends came to 12 bases. CDR3 in DNA: TGTGCCAGCAAGATGGGGGCCCCCTACGAGCAGTACTTC. Its protein product is CASKMGAPYEQYF.

This clone was observed a few times. The chain recombines TRBV29-1 with TRBJ2-7; 10 nucleotides align to TRBD2. CDR3 length equals 12 residues. The V gene's germline CDR1 is SQVTM and CDR2 ANQGSEA. Trimming cost V 4 bases and J 3 bases; bases outside gene matches: 0. CDR3 coding DNA: TGCAGCGTTGGGACTAGCGGCTACGAGCAGTACTTC. It encodes CSVGTSGYEQYF.

This clone was seen just once. The CDR3: CASSPEGGQGITGELFF. As DNA, the CDR3 is TGCGCCAGCAGCCCGGAGGGGGGACAGGGGATTACCGGGGAGCTGTTTTTT. The rearrangement joins TRBV10-1 to TRBJ2-2; the match to TRBD1 covers 10 bases. Germline V gives CDR1 WNHNN, CDR2 SYGVQD (reference sequence). Trimming took 6 bases from V and 5 from J; bases not matched to a gene: 12. The CDR3 consists of 17 residues.

The chain combines TRBV20-1 with TRBJ1-2, with a possible D match to TRBD1 (5 bases). Looked up from germline, CDR1 is DFQATT and CDR2 is SNEGSKA (reference sequence). CDR3 length: 8 amino acids. The CDR3 is CCGGAGTF. The CDR3 region has the DNA TGCTGCGGGGGAGCGGGGACCTTC.

This chain uses TRBV5-1 with TRBJ1-5, with D uncertain. The V gene's germline CDR1 is SGHRS and CDR2 YFSETQ. The V and J ends lost 0 bases and 3 bases respectively, with 10 bases between them. The CDR3 sequence is 15 residues long. CDR3: CASSLAGFLNQPQHF. Written as DNA, the CDR3 is TGCGCCAGCAGCTTGGCGGGGTTCCTCAATCAGCCCCAGCATTTT.

V usage is TRBV27 and J usage is TRBJ1-6, with D possibly matching TRBD1 (6 bases). Germline V gene lookup returns CDR1 MNHEY and CDR2 SMNVEV (reference sequence). Trimming pared 2 bases from V and 5 bases from J, leaving 22 bases between. This CDR3 is 19 amino acids long. The chain's CDR3 is CASSLNGGALSYDNSPLHF. In DNA, the CDR3 is TGTGCCAGCAGTTTAAACGGGGGGGCTCTTTCCTATGATAATTCACCCCTCCACTTT.

This chain connects TRBV4-3 to TRBJ1-1; D gene uncertain. V lost 0 bases and J lost 5, with 10 bases in between. CDR1 and CDR2 (germline): LGHNA, YSLEER. This CDR3 is 14 amino acids long. The CDR3 region has the DNA TGCGCCAGCAGCCAAGATGATGGAGGAACTGAAGCTTTCTTT. Translation gives CASSQDDGGTEAFF.

V is TRBV23-1 and J is TRBJ1-4, with 7 positions matching TRBD1. TRBV23-1 is an open reading frame whose function is uncertain. Unmatched junction bases numbered 8, after V lost 1 base and J lost 15 bases. The CDR3 length is 13 residues. This CDR3 is CASSQLRGQLLFF. CDR3 bases: TGCGCCAGCAGTCAATTAAGGGGACAGTTGTTGTTTTTT.

The chain is built from TRBV5-5 and TRBJ1-2; a weak D match, TRBD1 (6 bases). The CDR3 has 15 residues. Trimming cost V 3 bases and J 2 bases, with 14 bases left between them. CDR1 is SGHKS and CDR2 is YYEKEE in the germline V gene (reference sequence). For the CDR3, the DNA is TGTGCCAGCAGCTCACAGGGATCGGGGAACTATGGCTACACCTTC. Residues: CASSSQGSGNYGYTF.